The 12 T cell receptor beta chains presented below share a single source sample, sequenced in a study of technical replicates of blood from several donors. The data were produced by immunoSEQ multiplex PCR, yet TCRdb's version contains in-frame clones alone and is incomplete. The data contain around 75,000 clones, around 90% of them singletons. Sequenced: T cells isolated from PBMCs. All receptors come from a human donor in good health.

The CDR3 region is CASSLGAGNYGYTF. CDR3 nucleotides: TGTGCCAGCAGCTTGGGCGCAGGCAACTATGGCTACACCTTC. The rearrangement joins TRBV5-6 to TRBJ1-2; D remains unclear. Trimming cost V 0 bases and J 2 bases, with 8 bases left between them. The CDR3 is made up of 14 amino acids. Germline V lookup: CDR1 SGHDT, CDR2 YYEEEE.

The J gene is TRBJ1-1, the V gene TRBV5-8, with a weak D call TRBD1 (6 bases). CDR3 size: 15 residues. Trimming took off 4 bases at V and 1 base at J, with 14 bases between the two ends. Per germline, CDR1 SGHTS and CDR2 YDEGEE. The CDR3 here is CASSRLLRGNTEAFF. As DNA, the CDR3 is TGTGCCAGCAGCCGATTACTCAGGGGGAACACTGAAGCTTTCTTT.

This chain links TRBV5-6 with TRBJ1-6; D possibly corresponds to TRBD1 (5 bases). In germline, CDR1 is SGHDT, CDR2 YYEEEE. V gave up 5 bases and J gave up 9 bases, with 15 bases separating them. The CDR3 is 14 residues long. The CDR3 DNA follows: TGTGCCAGCAGTGACAGACCCGGGGGTTCACCCCTCCACTTT. Its protein product is CASSDRPGGSPLHF. Full variable domain (outside the CDR3, taken from reference TRBV5-6 and TRBJ1-6): DAGVTQSPTHLIKTRGQQVTLRCSPKSGHDTVSWYQQALGQGPQFIFQYYEEEERQRGNFPDRFSGHQFPNYSSELNVNALLLGDSALYLCASSDRPGGSPLHFGNGTRLTVT.

V and J are TRBV9 and TRBJ2-7; no definite D call. The CDR3 consists of 15 residues. The germline V gene encodes CDR1 SGDLS and CDR2 YYNGEE. With 2 bases removed from V and 0 bases from J, the gap between germline ends came to 12 bases. CDR3 DNA: TGTGCCAGCAGCGTCGAACCTATCGCCTCCTACGAGCAGTACTTC. Protein sequence: CASSVEPIASYEQYF. Full variable domain (rest looked up from reference TRBV9 and TRBJ2-7): DSGVTQTPKHLITATGQRVTLRCSPRSGDLSVYWYQQSLDQGLQFLIQYYNGEERAKGNILERFSAQQFPDLHSELNLSSLELGDSALYFCASSVEPIASYEQYFGPGTRLTVT.

The rearrangement uses TRBV7-9 and TRBJ1-1, with TRBD1 identical over 9 bases. The germline V gene has CDR1 SEHNR and CDR2 FQNEAQ (reference sequence). V dropped 1 base and J dropped 1; count of bases not matched to a gene: 4. The CDR3 is 16 residues long. This chain's CDR3 is CASSLVGQGPNTEAFF. The CDR3 nucleotides read TGTGCCAGCAGCTTAGTGGGACAGGGACCGAACACTGAAGCTTTCTTT. Full variable domain (remainder filled in from reference TRBV7-9 and TRBJ1-1): DTGVSQNPRHKITKRGQNVTFRCDPISEHNRLYWYRQTLGQGPEFLTYFQNEAQLEKSRLLSDRFSAERPKGSFSTLEIQRTEQGDSAMYLCASSLVGQGPNTEAFFGQGTRLTVV.

This chain connects TRBV28 to TRBJ2-2; D is perhaps TRBD2 (5 bases). The CDR3 has 18 amino acids. Germline CDR1 is MDHEN and CDR2 is SYDVKM. Trimming stripped 6 bases from V and 2 bases from J, with 22 bases between. The CDR3 DNA sequence: TGTGCCAGCAGCCCACTGACTGTGAGAGGGAAAAACACCGGGGAGCTGTTTTTT. The encoded protein is CASSPLTVRGKNTGELFF.

The rearrangement joins TRBV5-5 to TRBJ2-7, with 9 nucleotides matching TRBD1. V lost 2 bases to trimming and J lost 5 bases; unmatched junction nucleotides: 5. The CDR3 runs 14 residues. The germline gives CDR1 SGHKS, CDR2 YYEKEE (reference sequence). The CDR3 DNA reads as TGTGCCAGCAGCTTAGTAGGGACAGGGAACGAGCAGTACTTC. Its protein is CASSLVGTGNEQYF.

The gene calls are TRBV18 and TRBJ2-7; 12 nucleotides agree with TRBD2. CDR1 and CDR2 (germline): KGHSH, LQKENI. CDR3 length equals 16 residues. Germline trimming cut 0 bases from V and 2 bases from J; bases unmatched to any gene: 2. The CDR3 spells CASSPPGLAGTYEQYF. CDR3 bases: TGTGCCAGCTCACCACCCGGACTAGCGGGGACCTACGAGCAGTACTTC.

This clone was seen a single time. The V and J genes are TRBV19 and TRBJ1-5, with 7 nucleotides matching TRBD1. The germline CDR1 and CDR2 sequences are LNHDA and SQIVND (reference sequence). The CDR3 length is 16 residues. Trimming removed 5 bases from V and 0 bases from J; junction bases left unmatched: 7. The CDR3 loop is CASSSDRAYSNQPQHF. As DNA, the CDR3 is TGTGCCAGTAGTTCTGACAGGGCATATAGCAATCAGCCCCAGCATTTT.

The rearrangement links TRBV25-1 to TRBJ2-1; 7 bases fit TRBD2. The CDR3 loop spans 12 amino acids. The V gene's germline CDR1 is MGHDK and CDR2 SYGVNS. After removal of 6 bases from V and 9 bases from J, the junction contained 5 bases not matched to a gene. CDR3 DNA: TGTGCCAGCAGCGGGGGGATAGTTGAGCAGTTCTTC. Its protein is CASSGGIVEQFF.

The chain employs TRBV5-1 and TRBJ2-7; 9 nucleotides match TRBD1. Per the germline V gene, CDR1 is SGHRS and CDR2 is YFSETQ. This CDR3 spans 16 amino acids. V dropped 4 bases and J dropped 3; count of bases not matched to a gene: 11. The DNA for the CDR3 is TGCGCCAGCAGCGTTGGAACCGGGACAGGGATCTACGAGCAGTACTTC. This gives the protein CASSVGTGTGIYEQYF.

The J gene is TRBJ2-7, the V gene TRBV7-8, with a possible D match to TRBD1 (5 bases). Germline assignment: CDR1 SGHVS and CDR2 FQNEAQ. CDR3 length: 14 residues. Deletions cut 3 bases from V and 2 bases from J, with 11 bases between. The CDR3 reads CASSLGRVAYEQYF. CDR3 DNA: TGTGCCAGCAGCTTGGGCAGGGTAGCCTACGAGCAGTACTTC.